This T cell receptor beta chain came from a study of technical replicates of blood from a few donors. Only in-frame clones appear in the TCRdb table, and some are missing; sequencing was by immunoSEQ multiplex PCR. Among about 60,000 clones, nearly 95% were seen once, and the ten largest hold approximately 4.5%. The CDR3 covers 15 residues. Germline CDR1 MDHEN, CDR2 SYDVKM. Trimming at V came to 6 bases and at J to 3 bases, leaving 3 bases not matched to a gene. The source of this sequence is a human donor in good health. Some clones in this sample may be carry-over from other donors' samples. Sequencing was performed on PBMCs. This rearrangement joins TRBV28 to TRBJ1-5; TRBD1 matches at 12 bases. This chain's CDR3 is CASRGQGAYNQPQHF. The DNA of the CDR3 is TGTGCCAGCAGGGGACAGGGGGCATACAATCAGCCCCAGCATTTT.